The clone carrying this T cell receptor (beta chain) was seen more than once but under ten times. Its antigen is unknown. V lost 2 bases and J 7 bases, leaving 6 bases between the germline ends. The CDR3 extends over 13 amino acids. This sample was taken from a study of T cells in Graves' hyperthyroidism and ophthalmopathy. Study background: Peripheral blood was taken when the disease was first diagnosed, before any treatment began.

Study findings and constraints: Most expanded thyroid clonotypes above 0.001 recurred in blood.

Ophthalmopathy cases met thresholds of Clinical Activity Score at least 3, NOSPECS grade at least 4 and duration under 3 months. This sample holds PBMCs from roughly 10 ml fresh peripheral blood. Using RNA transcripts as the source, TCR beta CDR3 regions were amplified. Initially, a first-round RT-PCR of the TCR CDR3 employed the HTBI primer set. Via MiXCR, TCRdb re-called the multiplex PCR reads, giving one row per CDR3 protein. The sample lists about 600,000 distinct CDR3 sequences; 11% to 15% were seen once. The chain carries TRBV12-3 or TRBV12-4 and TRBJ1-6; D is ambiguous. Material for sequencing was blood. This TCR was recovered from a woman aged 18-29 years with Graves' ophthalmopathy. Written as DNA, the CDR3 is TGTGCCAGCAGTTTAAGAGCGAATTCACCCCTCCACTTT. It codes for CASSLRANSPLHF.